The rows below give T cell receptor beta chains drawn from one sample of a study of radiation and T cells in renal cell carcinoma. Assay: immunoSEQ multiplex PCR; the TCRdb copy retains only in-frame clones and omits some. The table includes 95,000 to 150,000 clones, about four fifths detected once. Specimen: blood, collected from a patient whose treatment included radiotherapy and nephrectomy. The receptor source for this set is a woman between 55 and 75 years old with renal cell carcinoma. Each CDR3 is given without its conserved first and last residue.

J gene | V gene | CDR3 protein
TRBJ2-6 | TRBV4-2 | ASSQVRGSGANVLT
TRBJ1-2 | TRBV4-2 | ASSQATGGYT
TRBJ1-3 | TRBV28 | ASSLSLAGGNTIY
TRBJ2-2 | TRBV19 | ASSKGSVTGELF
TRBJ2-5 | TRBV7-6 | ASSMRTQETQY
TRBJ2-2 | TRBV5-6 | ASSVVSGGNTGELF
TRBJ2-1 | TRBV11-2 | ASSLEVGQF
TRBJ2-1 | TRBV4-3 | ASSQGIDRNNEQF
TRBJ1-6 | TRBV2 | ASNRGQDSPLH
TRBJ2-7 | TRBV27 | ASSLVGRGVSYEQY
TRBJ2-3 | TRBV5-1 | ASSLAGGQGPDTQY
TRBJ2-5 | TRBV5-1 | ASSSQRPDQETQY
TRBJ2-5 | TRBV5-8 | ASSDPRTPETQY
TRBJ1-2 | TRBV6-1 | ASSPGDRVNYGYT
TRBJ2-3 | TRBV11-3 | ASSLGLAATDTQY
TRBJ2-5 | TRBV27 | ASGPVGAQETQY
TRBJ1-1 | TRBV7-9 | ASSSQRGTEAF
TRBJ2-2 | TRBV12-5 | ASGGQDTNTGELF
TRBJ2-1 | TRBV30 | AWSWTSGSYNEQF
TRBJ1-1 | TRBV6-6 | ASGLQVNTEAF
TRBJ2-7 | TRBV27 | ASSPPSRAGVKYEQY
TRBJ2-5 | TRBV11-2 | ASSLYERTQY
TRBJ1-2 | TRBV6-1 | ASSADSYGYT
TRBJ2-5 | TRBV5-1 | ASSPYADQETQY
TRBJ1-5 | TRBV4-1 | ASSQEAGSQPQH
TRBJ2-1 | TRBV4-3 | ASSQDHLAGEFLNEQF
TRBJ2-5 | TRBV7-2 | ASSLGAGGQETQY
TRBJ1-1 | TRBV10-1 | ASSLGGGGVGTEAF
TRBJ1-1 | TRBV18 | ASSRDRGFEAF
TRBJ2-7 | TRBV27 | ASSAPGQGVGEQY
TRBJ2-2 | TRBV7-9 | ASSWTGGSRTGELF
TRBJ2-2 | TRBV13 | ASSPGLAPRGELF
TRBJ1-5 | TRBV7-9 | ASSSTGGTQPQH
TRBJ1-2 | TRBV6-6 | ASSYGGRTGVAGYT
TRBJ2-3 | TRBV6-6 | ASSDRNTQY
TRBJ2-7 | TRBV6-5 | ASSPVGHYEQY
TRBJ2-7 | TRBV27 | ASSFSSQVEQY
TRBJ1-1 | TRBV11-2 | ASRSTGQNTEAF
TRBJ1-4 | TRBV27 | ASSLSWGGRNEKLF
TRBJ2-4 | TRBV6-5 | ASSYSGGQGNIQY
TRBJ1-2 | TRBV28 | ASRASGTAYGYT
TRBJ2-7 | TRBV19 | ASSPGTLYEQY
TRBJ2-7 | TRBV6-1 | ASSENRGTGEQY
TRBJ1-5 | TRBV5-8 | ASSPRQTSNQPQH
TRBJ2-5 | TRBV5-1 | ASSPRTRLAGGRETQY
TRBJ1-2 | TRBV5-5 | ASSLEWGAHSGYT